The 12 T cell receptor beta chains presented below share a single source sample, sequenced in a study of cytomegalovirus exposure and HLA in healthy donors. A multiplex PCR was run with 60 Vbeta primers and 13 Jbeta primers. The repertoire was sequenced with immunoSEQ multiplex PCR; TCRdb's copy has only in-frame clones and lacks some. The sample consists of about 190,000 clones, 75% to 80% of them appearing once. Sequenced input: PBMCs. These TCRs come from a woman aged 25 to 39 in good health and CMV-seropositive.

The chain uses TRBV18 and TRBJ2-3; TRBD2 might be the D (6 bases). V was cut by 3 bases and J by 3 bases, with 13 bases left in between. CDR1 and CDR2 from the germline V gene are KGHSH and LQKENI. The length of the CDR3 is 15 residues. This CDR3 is CASSPRDFLTDTQYF. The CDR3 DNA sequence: TGTGCCAGCTCACCCCGGGACTTTCTAACAGATACGCAGTATTTT.

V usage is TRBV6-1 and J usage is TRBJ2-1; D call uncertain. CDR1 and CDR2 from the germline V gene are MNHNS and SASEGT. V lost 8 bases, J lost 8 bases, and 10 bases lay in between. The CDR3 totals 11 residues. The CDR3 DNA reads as TGTGCCAGCGAGATTCGGGATGAGCAGTTCTTC. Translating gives CASEIRDEQFF.

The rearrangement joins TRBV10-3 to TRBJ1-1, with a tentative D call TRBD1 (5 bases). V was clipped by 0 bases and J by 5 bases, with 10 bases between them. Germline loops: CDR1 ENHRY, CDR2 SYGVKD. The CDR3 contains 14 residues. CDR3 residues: CAISESGGTTEAFF. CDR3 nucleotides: TGTGCCATCAGTGAGTCGGGGGGTACGACTGAAGCTTTCTTT.

Here the CDR3 reads CASSVVGGSGNTIYF. DNA of the CDR3: TGTGCCAGCAGCGTAGTCGGGGGCTCTGGAAACACCATATATTTT. The chain uses TRBV9 and TRBJ1-3; TRBD1 is a possible D gene (5 bases). The germline V gene encodes CDR1 SGDLS and CDR2 YYNGEE. V was shortened by 0 bases and J by 0 bases, with 7 bases between the two germline ends. The CDR3 runs 15 residues.

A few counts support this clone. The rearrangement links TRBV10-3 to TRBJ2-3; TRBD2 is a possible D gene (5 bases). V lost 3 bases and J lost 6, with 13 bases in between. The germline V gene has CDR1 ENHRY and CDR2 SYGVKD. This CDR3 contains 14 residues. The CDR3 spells CAISELRPGDTQYF. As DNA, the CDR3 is TGTGCCATCAGTGAACTTCGCCCGGGGGATACGCAGTATTTT.

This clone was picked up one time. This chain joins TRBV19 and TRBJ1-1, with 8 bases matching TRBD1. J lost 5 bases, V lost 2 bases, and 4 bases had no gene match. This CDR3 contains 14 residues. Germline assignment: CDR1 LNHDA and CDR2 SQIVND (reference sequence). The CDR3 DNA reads TGTGCCAGTAGTATACCAGGGGGCAAGACTGAAGCTTTCTTT. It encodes CASSIPGGKTEAFF. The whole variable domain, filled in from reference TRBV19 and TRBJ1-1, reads DGGITQSPKYLFRKEGQNVTLSCEQNLNHDAMYWYRQDPGQGLRLIYYSQIVNDFQKGDIAEGYSVSREKKESFPLTVTSAQKNPTAFYLCASSIPGGKTEAFFGQGTRLTVV.

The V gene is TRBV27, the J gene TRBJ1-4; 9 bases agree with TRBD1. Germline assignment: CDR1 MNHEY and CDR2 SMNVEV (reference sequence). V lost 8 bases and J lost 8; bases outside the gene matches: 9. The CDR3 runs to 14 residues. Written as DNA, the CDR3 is TGTGCCAGCGGCCCCGGGACAGGGCGCGAAAAACTGTTTTTT. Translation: CASGPGTGREKLFF.

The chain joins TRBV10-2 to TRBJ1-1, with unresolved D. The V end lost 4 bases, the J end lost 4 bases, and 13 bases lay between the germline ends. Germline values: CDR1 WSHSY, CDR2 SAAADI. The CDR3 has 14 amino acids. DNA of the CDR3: TGCGCCAGCAGTGGAGGCCGTGGATCCACTGAAGCTTTCTTT. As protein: CASSGGRGSTEAFF.

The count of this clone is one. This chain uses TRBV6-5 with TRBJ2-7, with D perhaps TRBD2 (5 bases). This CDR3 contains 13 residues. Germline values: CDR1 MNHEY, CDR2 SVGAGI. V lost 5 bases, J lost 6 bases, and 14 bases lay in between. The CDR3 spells CASSLEVRAEQYF. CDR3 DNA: TGTGCCAGCAGTCTGGAAGTGAGGGCCGAGCAGTACTTC.

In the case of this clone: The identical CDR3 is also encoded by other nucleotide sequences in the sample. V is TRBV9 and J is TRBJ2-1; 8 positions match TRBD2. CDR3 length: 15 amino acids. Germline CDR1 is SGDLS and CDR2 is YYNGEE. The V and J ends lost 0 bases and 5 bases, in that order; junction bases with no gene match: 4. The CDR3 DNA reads TGTGCCAGCAGCGTAGTGGCGGGGGGAAACAATGAGCAGTTCTTC. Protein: CASSVVAGGNNEQFF.

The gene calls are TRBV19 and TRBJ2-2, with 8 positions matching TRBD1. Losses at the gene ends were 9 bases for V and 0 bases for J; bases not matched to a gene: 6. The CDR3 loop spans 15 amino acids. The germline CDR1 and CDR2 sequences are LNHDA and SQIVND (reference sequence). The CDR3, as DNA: TGTGCCAGCGCCCCGGGACAGGCGAACACCGGGGAGCTGTTTTTT. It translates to CASAPGQANTGELFF.

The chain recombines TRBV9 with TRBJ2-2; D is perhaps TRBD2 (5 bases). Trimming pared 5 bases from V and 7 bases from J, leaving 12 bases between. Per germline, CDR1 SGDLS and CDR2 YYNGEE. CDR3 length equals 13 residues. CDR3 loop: CASREDSYGELFF. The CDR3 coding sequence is TGTGCCAGCAGGGAGGATTCGTACGGGGAGCTGTTTTTT.